The rows below give T cell receptor beta chains drawn from one sample of a study of early T cells in non-severe SARS-CoV-2 infection. TCRdb re-called the 5' RACE reads through MiXCR, storing one row per CDR3 protein. The table includes about 27,000 distinct CDR3 sequences, approximately 4.1% detected once. The sample was whole blood. The source is an adult who was a healthcare worker with PCR-confirmed SARS-CoV-2 infection or an uninfected control (not recorded which). The CDR3 runs from the conserved cysteine through the conserved F or W. The D gene is left open where the match is weak. The listing skips clone size in some rows; elsewhere it reads once, few, many or a size class.

v_gene	d_gene	abundance	j_gene	CDR3aa	CDR3nt
TRBV7-7	-	few	TRBJ2-2	CASSSQGTGELFF	TGTGCTAGCAGCTCCCAGGGCACCGGGGAGCTGTTTTTT
TRBV9	-	many	TRBJ2-7	CASSVGSSSYEQYF	TGTGCCAGCAGCGTAGGTAGTAGCTCCTACGAGCAGTACTTC
TRBV29-1	TRBD1	-	TRBJ1-1	CSVALGQWNTEAFF	TGCAGCGTTGCCCTGGGACAGTGGAACACTGAAGCTTTCTTT
TRBV12-3/TRBV12-4	-	many	TRBJ1-2	CASSLRQVRGYTF	TGTGCCAGCAGTTTAAGGCAGGTTCGTGGCTACACCTTC
TRBV19	TRBD2	many	TRBJ2-7	CASSALAGGSYEQYF	TGTGCCAGTAGCGCGCTAGCGGGAGGTTCGTACGAGCAGTACTTC
TRBV7-8	-	many	TRBJ2-2	CASSLVRTGELFF	TGTGCCAGCAGCTTAGTGCGCACCGGGGAGCTGTTTTTT
TRBV4-1	-	many	TRBJ2-7	CASMGGLAGEQYF	TGCGCCAGCATGGGGGGTCTAGCCGGCGAGCAGTACTTC
TRBV5-6	-	many	TRBJ2-2	CASSLDVGFGELFF	TGTGCCAGCAGCTTGGACGTGGGATTCGGGGAGCTGTTTTTT
TRBV5-6	TRBD2	many	TRBJ2-3	CASSSASSGSTDTQYF	TGTGCCAGCAGCTCCGCGTCTAGCGGGAGCACAGATACGCAGTATTTT
TRBV6-4	-	many	TRBJ2-1	CASPLAQPQENEQFF	TGTGCCAGCCCGCTAGCGCAACCTCAGGAGAATGAGCAGTTCTTC
TRBV11-2	-	many	TRBJ2-7	CASSLMVASYEQYF	TGTGCCAGCAGCTTGATGGTCGCTTCCTACGAGCAGTACTTC
TRBV5-1	-	many	TRBJ1-5	CASSRESNQPQHF	TGCGCCAGCAGCCGGGAGAGCAATCAGCCCCAGCATTTT
TRBV30	-	many	TRBJ2-3	CAWSSSDTQYF	TGTGCCTGGAGTTCCTCGGATACGCAGTATTTT
TRBV2	-	many	TRBJ1-5	CASSHLQEYQPQHF	TGTGCCAGCAGTCACCTACAGGAATATCAGCCCCAGCATTTT
TRBV7-9	-	once	TRBJ1-2	CASSLEQGVYGYTF	TGTGCCAGCAGCTTAGAGCAGGGAGTCTATGGCTACACCTTC
TRBV5-1	TRBD1	many	TRBJ1-2	CASSSGTDLYGYTF	TGCGCCAGCAGCTCTGGGACAGACCTCTATGGCTACACCTTC
TRBV7-2	-	-	TRBJ2-1	CASSPPARRREQFF	TGTGCCAGCAGCCCACCCGCCAGGCGGCGTGAGCAGTTCTTC
TRBV20-1	TRBD2	many	TRBJ2-7	CSAKSGLVGDEQYF	TGCAGTGCAAAATCGGGACTAGTGGGAGACGAGCAGTACTTC
TRBV5-4	TRBD2	many	TRBJ2-5	CASSPGRTSMPETQYF	TGTGCCAGCAGCCCTGGGCGGACTAGCATGCCGGAGACCCAGTACTTC
TRBV7-2	-	many	TRBJ2-7	CASSLDRRQVSYEQYF	TGTGCCAGCAGCTTAGATCGGAGACAGGTGTCCTACGAGCAGTACTTC
TRBV11-2	-	many	TRBJ2-1	CASSLDMGTSASYNEQFF	TGTGCCAGCAGCTTAGATATGGGGACCTCTGCCTCCTACAATGAGCAGTTCTTC
TRBV3-1	-	many	TRBJ2-1	CASSQTGSYNEQFF	TGTGCCAGCAGCCAAACTGGTTCCTACAATGAGCAGTTCTTC
TRBV6-5	TRBD1	many	TRBJ1-4	CASSFQGAGEKLFF	TGTGCCAGCAGTTTCCAGGGGGCCGGTGAAAAACTGTTTTTT
TRBV5-6	TRBD1	many	TRBJ1-1	CASSFRQGALNTEAFF	TGTGCCAGCAGCTTCCGACAGGGGGCCTTGAACACTGAAGCTTTCTTT
TRBV5-5	-	many	TRBJ2-2	CASSLDRPSKTGELFF	TGTGCCAGCAGCTTGGACAGGCCCTCTAAGACCGGGGAGCTGTTTTTT
TRBV18	-	many	TRBJ2-6	CASSPPGTGANVLTF	TGTGCCAGCTCACCACCGGGGACCGGGGCCAACGTCCTGACTTTC
TRBV6-1	-	many	TRBJ1-1	CASSGYTEAFF	TGTGCCAGCAGTGGGTACACTGAAGCTTTCTTT
TRBV20-1	-	many	TRBJ1-6	CSASGHLSSSSYNSPLHF	TGCAGTGCGTCAGGACATCTCAGTAGCAGCTCCTATAATTCACCCCTCCACTTT
TRBV24-1	TRBD1	few	TRBJ2-3	CATSDPGQGYTDTQYF	TGTGCCACCAGTGATCCTGGACAGGGATACACAGATACGCAGTATTTT
TRBV11-2	-	many	TRBJ2-2	CASSLERVTGELFF	TGTGCCAGCAGCTTAGAACGGGTCACCGGGGAGCTGTTTTTT
TRBV29-1	-	many	TRBJ1-1	CSVVRPGLNTEAFF	TGCAGCGTTGTACGGCCGGGATTGAACACTGAAGCTTTCTTT
TRBV2	-	-	TRBJ1-4	CASSVHEKLFF	TGTGCCAGCAGTGTCCATGAAAAACTGTTTTTT
TRBV7-9	-	many	TRBJ2-3	CASSYSRGLADTQYF	TGTGCCAGCAGCTATAGTCGTGGGCTGGCAGATACGCAGTATTTT
TRBV7-9	TRBD1	few	TRBJ2-7	CASSSGQGLSYEQYF	TGTGCCAGCAGCTCTGGACAGGGGCTATCCTACGAGCAGTACTTC